These 24 T cell receptor beta chains were all obtained from the same sample, sequenced in a study of cytomegalovirus exposure and HLA in healthy donors. Data came from immunoSEQ multiplex PCR; TCRdb stores just in-frame clones and leaves some out. The sample has a few hundred thousand clones, 90% seen once. The sample consisted of PBMCs. The receptors originated from a woman aged 25 to 39 in good health and CMV-seronegative.

The CDR3 DNA sequence: TGTGCCAGCAGTTACGGAGTGTCATCGGAAGGGACCCAGTACTTC. The encoded protein is CASSYGVSSEGTQYF. This sequence joins TRBV6-6 and TRBJ2-5; D not certain. Per germline, CDR1 MNHNY and CDR2 SVGAGI (reference sequence). The V gene lost 2 bases and the J gene lost 7 bases, with 17 bases spanning the gap. CDR3 size: 15 residues.

The chain uses TRBV9 and TRBJ2-1, with TRBD2 matching over 15 bases. The CDR3 loop spans 17 amino acids. Germline-derived CDR1 and CDR2 are SGDLS and YYNGEE. With V trimmed by 0 bases and J by 6 bases, 4 bases remained unmatched. CDR3 nucleotide sequence: TGTGCCAGCAGCGTAGGGGGACTAGCGGGAGGCGGCAATGAGCAGTTCTTC. Its protein is CASSVGGLAGGGNEQFF.

The rearrangement links TRBV7-9 to TRBJ2-1, with 7 positions matching TRBD1. This CDR3 has 16 residues. V shed 2 bases and J 5 bases; nucleotides not matched to a gene: 9. Germline values: CDR1 SEHNR, CDR2 FQNEAQ (reference sequence). CDR3 residues: CASSLTTGPLDNEQFF. The CDR3 region has the DNA TGTGCCAGCAGCTTAACGACAGGGCCGCTTGACAATGAGCAGTTCTTC. The full variable domain, in which reference TRBV7-9 and TRBJ2-1 provide the parts outside the CDR3, is DTGVSQNPRHKITKRGQNVTFRCDPISEHNRLYWYRQTLGQGPEFLTYFQNEAQLEKSRLLSDRFSAERPKGSFSTLEIQRTEQGDSAMYLCASSLTTGPLDNEQFFGPGTRLTVL.

The chain joins TRBV11-1 to TRBJ2-7; no clear D. Trimming left V 1 base short and J 2 bases short, with 12 bases between. Germline assignment: CDR1 SGHAT and CDR2 FQDESV (reference sequence). The CDR3 is made up of 15 amino acids. Written as DNA, the CDR3 is TGTGCCAGCAGCTTAGTTGGCGGTGCTGCCTACGAGCAGTACTTC. This gives the protein CASSLVGGAAYEQYF.

The chain recombines TRBV1 with TRBJ2-4; the table gives TRBD2 as D, unverified against the DNA. TRBV1 is labeled a pseudogene. The CDR3 totals 18 residues. The DNA of the CDR3 is TGCACCAGCAGCCAAGGCACTAGCGGGAGTTGGGCCAAAAACATTCAGTACTTC. Amino acid sequence: CTSSQGTSGSWAKNIQYF.

This clone has a single count. This sequence joins TRBV5-8 and TRBJ2-2; 7 bases are a match to TRBD1. Trimming removed 0 bases from V and 4 bases from J; junction bases left unmatched: 6. The CDR3 runs to 16 residues. Germline V gene lookup returns CDR1 SGHTS and CDR2 YDEGEE. CDR3 amino acids: CASSLAVRGITGELFF. The CDR3 DNA reads TGTGCCAGCAGCTTGGCTGTCAGGGGGATCACCGGGGAGCTGTTTTTT. Combining the CDR3 with reference TRBV5-8 and TRBJ2-2 gives the whole variable domain EAGVTQSPTHLIKTRGQQATLRCSPISGHTSVYWYQQALGLGLQFLLWYDEGEERNRGNFPPRFSGRQFPNYSSELNVNALELEDSALYLCASSLAVRGITGELFFGEGSRLTVL.

The V and J genes are TRBV19 and TRBJ2-2, with 12 bases fitting TRBD2. Germline CDR1 LNHDA, CDR2 SQIVND (reference sequence). V was clipped by 7 bases and J by 5 bases; unmatched bases: 5. CDR3 size: 15 residues. Here the CDR3 DNA reads TGTGCCAGTACGACGACTAGCGGGGGAACCGGGGAGCTGTTTTTT. Translated: CASTTTSGGTGELFF.

This sequence joins TRBV6-4 and TRBJ2-7; D perhaps matches TRBD2 (5 bases). V dropped 2 bases and J dropped 3 bases, with 8 bases sitting between them. This CDR3 spans 13 amino acids. The V gene's germline CDR1 is MRHNA and CDR2 SNTAGT. The CDR3 sequence: CASSDQGSYEQYF. The CDR3 coding sequence is TGTGCCAGCAGTGACCAAGGGAGCTACGAGCAGTACTTC.

This clone has only one observation. The chain couples TRBV7-2 to TRBJ2-5; the D gene is possibly TRBD2 (8 bases). V lost 4 bases and J 4 bases, leaving 19 bases between the germline ends. Looked up from germline, CDR1 is SGHTA and CDR2 is FQGNSA. This CDR3 comprises 16 residues. CDR3 sequence (DNA): TGTGCCAGCAGCTGGCCAGCGGGAGAGGGGGCAGAGACCCAGTACTTC. This encodes CASSWPAGEGAETQYF.

V is TRBV7-9 and J is TRBJ2-7, with D perhaps TRBD2 (6 bases). Trimming removed 5 bases at V and 0 bases at J, with 11 bases between. Germline CDR1 reads SEHNR; CDR2 reads FQNEAQ (reference sequence). CDR3 length: 14 amino acids. CDR3 bases: TGTGCCAGCAGCCCCCGGGACTTCTCCTACGAGCAGTACTTC. Protein product: CASSPRDFSYEQYF. Full variable domain (outside the CDR3, taken from reference TRBV7-9 and TRBJ2-7): DTGVSQNPRHKITKRGQNVTFRCDPISEHNRLYWYRQTLGQGPEFLTYFQNEAQLEKSRLLSDRFSAERPKGSFSTLEIQRTEQGDSAMYLCASSPRDFSYEQYFGPGTRLTVT.

The table lists this clone with a few counts. The chain carries TRBV19 and TRBJ1-1; 10 positions match TRBD1. The junction had 7 bases not matched to a gene; V was cut back by 9 bases and J by 3 bases. Germline V gives CDR1 LNHDA, CDR2 SQIVND (reference sequence). The CDR3 is 14 residues long. In nucleotides, the CDR3 is TGTGCCAGCAGGGACAGGGGTAGTCACACTGAAGCTTTCTTT. This codes for CASRDRGSHTEAFF.

This sequence joins TRBV7-2 and TRBJ2-1; D gene ambiguous. Trimming took off 5 bases at V and 0 bases at J, with 11 bases between the two ends. CDR1 and CDR2 from the germline V gene are SGHTA and FQGNSA. This CDR3 spans 15 amino acids. CDR3 nucleotides: TGTGCCAGCAGCGCGGACGCCCGCTCCTACAATGAGCAGTTCTTC. It yields the protein CASSADARSYNEQFF.

This chain connects TRBV28 to TRBJ2-7; D not resolved. CDR1 is MDHEN and CDR2 is SYDVKM in the germline V gene. The V end lost 4 bases, the J end lost 7 bases, and 8 bases lay between the germline ends. The CDR3 spans 11 residues. The CDR3 DNA reads as TGTGCCAGCAGTTCCGTAGGAGAGCAGTACTTC. Translating gives CASSSVGEQYF.

The V call is TRBV13, the J call TRBJ2-7; D gene uncertain. The CDR3 runs 16 residues. V was pared by 0 bases and J by 1 base, with 13 bases between. Germline CDR1 and CDR2: PRHDT and FYEKMQ (reference sequence). CDR3 sequence reads: CASSLGSPMISYEQYF. The CDR3 region has the DNA TGTGCCAGCAGCTTAGGTAGCCCGATGATATCCTACGAGCAGTACTTC.

The V call is TRBV7-9, the J call TRBJ2-1; maybe TRBD2 (5 bases). V lost 3 bases to trimming and J lost 7 bases, with 16 bases between them. CDR1 is SEHNR and CDR2 is FQNEAQ in the germline V gene (reference sequence). This CDR3 comprises 15 residues. CDR3 in amino acids: CASSFGGSVGNEQFF. The CDR3 DNA reads TGTGCCAGCAGCTTCGGTGGGAGCGTAGGGAATGAGCAGTTCTTC.

The chain employs TRBV29-1 and TRBJ2-5, with D possibly called TRBD1 or TRBD2 (5 bases each). CDR1 and CDR2 (germline): SQVTM, ANQGSEA. The CDR3 loop spans 13 amino acids. V lost 5 bases, J lost 0 bases, and 10 bases lay in between. The CDR3 is CSVRDPNQETQYF. The CDR3 DNA reads TGCAGCGTTAGGGACCCAAACCAAGAGACCCAGTACTTC. Looking up the rest from reference TRBV29-1 and TRBJ2-5 gives the full variable domain: SAVISQKPSRDICQRGTSLTIQCQVDSQVTMMFWYRQQPGQSLTLIATANQGSEATYESGFVIDKFPISRPNLTFSTLTVSNMSPEDSSIYLCSVRDPNQETQYFGPGTRLLVL.

This rearrangement joins TRBV15 to TRBJ1-4; no firm D call. Germline V lookup: CDR1 LNHNV, CDR2 YYDKDF (reference sequence). The CDR3 runs 16 residues. V lost 0 bases, J lost 1 base, and 9 bases lay in between. CDR3 coding DNA: TGTGCCACCAGCAGAGATCGGGCTGTAACTAATGAAAAACTGTTTTTT. This codes for CATSRDRAVTNEKLFF.

This clone was seen only a few times. The sample has other DNA sequences that encode this CDR3 too. The V gene is TRBV18, the J gene TRBJ1-1, with D perhaps matching TRBD1 (5 bases). Germline V gives CDR1 KGHSH, CDR2 LQKENI. V lost 2 bases to trimming and J lost 1 base, with 5 bases between them. This CDR3 comprises 13 residues. CDR3 sequence reads: CASSPGGNTEAFF. The DNA of the CDR3 is TGTGCCAGCTCACCAGGGGGGAACACTGAAGCTTTCTTT. The full variable domain, in which reference TRBV18 and TRBJ1-1 provide the parts outside the CDR3, is NAGVMQNPRHLVRRRGQEARLRCSPMKGHSHVYWYRQLPEEGLKFMVYLQKENIIDESGMPKERFSAEFPKEGPSILRIQQVVRGDSAAYFCASSPGGNTEAFFGQGTRLTVV.

The chain links TRBV5-1 to TRBJ1-1; weak D call: TRBD1 (5 bases). There are 14 residues in the CDR3. V gave up 2 bases and J gave up 1 base, with 9 bases separating them. Looked up from germline, CDR1 is SGHRS and CDR2 is YFSETQ. As DNA, the CDR3 is TGCGCCAGCAGCTTAGGGACTTCGAACACTGAAGCTTTCTTT. Its protein is CASSLGTSNTEAFF. Looking up the rest from reference TRBV5-1 and TRBJ1-1 gives the full variable domain: KAGVTQTPRYLIKTRGQQVTLSCSPISGHRSVSWYQQTPGQGLQFLFEYFSETQRNKGNFPGRFSGRQFSNSRSEMNVSTLELGDSALYLCASSLGTSNTEAFFGQGTRLTVV.

As concerns this clone: This CDR3 is also generated by other DNA sequences in the sample. The chain employs TRBV28 and TRBJ2-3, with D unclear. Trimming stripped 1 base from V and 6 bases from J, with 5 bases between. Germline CDR1 reads MDHEN; CDR2 reads SYDVKM. There are 12 residues in the CDR3. This chain's CDR3 is CASSLSGDTQYF. Here the CDR3 DNA reads TGTGCCAGCAGTTTATCTGGCGATACGCAGTATTTT. The full variable domain, in which reference TRBV28 and TRBJ2-3 provide the parts outside the CDR3, is DVKVTQSSRYLVKRTGEKVFLECVQDMDHENMFWYRQDPGLGLRLIYFSYDVKMKEKGDIPEGYSVSREKKERFSLILESASTNQTSMYLCASSLSGDTQYFGPGTRLTVL.

The chain joins TRBV27 to TRBJ2-1; 7 nucleotides match TRBD2. The V gene's germline CDR1 is MNHEY and CDR2 SMNVEV (reference sequence). CDR3 length: 14 residues. The V and J ends lost 3 bases and 7 bases, in that order; junction bases with no gene match: 6. The CDR3 region is CASSLRQGGNEQFF. The CDR3 nucleotides are TGTGCCAGCAGTTTGAGGCAGGGAGGGAATGAGCAGTTCTTC.

The V and J genes are TRBV5-4 and TRBJ2-1, with D hard to call. This CDR3 is 16 amino acids long. The V and J ends lost 4 bases and 0 bases respectively, with 14 bases between them. Germline V CDR1 and CDR2: SGHNT, YYREEE (reference sequence). Written as DNA, the CDR3 is TGTGCCAGCAGCCACCTCGGTAGAAGCTCCTACAATGAGCAGTTCTTC. This sequence encodes CASSHLGRSSYNEQFF.

V gene TRBV7-3 combines with J gene TRBJ2-4; 10 bases match TRBD2. The CDR3 runs 14 residues. CDR1 is SGHTA and CDR2 is FQGTGA in the germline V gene. With 4 bases clipped from V and 9 bases from J, the junction kept 6 bases outside the gene matches. CDR3 in DNA: TGTGCCAGCAGCTCCTTAGCGGGAGGTTCCATTCAGTACTTC. It specifies CASSSLAGGSIQYF.

This sequence joins TRBV5-4 and TRBJ2-7, with TRBD1 as a possible D gene (6 bases). V lost 3 bases and J lost 5, with 9 bases in between. Germline V gene data show CDR1 as SGHNT and CDR2 as YYREEE (reference sequence). The CDR3 covers 12 residues. The CDR3: CASSSGVHEQYF. CDR3 nucleotides: TGTGCCAGCAGCTCAGGGGTCCACGAGCAGTACTTC.